These 18 T cell receptor beta chains were all obtained from the same sample, sequenced in a study of T cells in women clearing cervical HPV infection. Using immunoSEQ multiplex PCR, the repertoire was profiled, and TCRdb retains in-frame clones only, with some absent. The sample's table shows approximately 23,000 clones. The sample consisted of blood buffy coat. These receptors all stem from a woman between 18 and 70 years old with a cervical HPV16 infection that either progressed to CIN3+ or cleared (not recorded which).

With regard to this clone: Sequencing ends 3 residues short of the CDR3 end; the germline J gene provides the rest. The chain recombines TRBV19 with TRBJ1-4; TRBD1 might be the D (5 bases). The CDR3 loop spans 16 amino acids. V lost 7 bases and J 0 bases, leaving 15 bases between the germline ends. From germline, CDR1 is LNHDA and CDR2 SQIVND (reference sequence). The DNA read from the CDR3 is TGTGCCAGTACCTCCGGGGGTGGCGCAACTAATGAAAAA. Its protein product is CASTSGGGATNEK. The entire CDR3 sequence reads CASTSGGGATNEKLFF. The full variable domain, in which reference TRBV19 and TRBJ1-4 provide the parts outside the CDR3, is DGGITQSPKYLFRKEGQNVTLSCEQNLNHDAMYWYRQDPGQGLRLIYYSQIVNDFQKGDIAEGYSVSREKKESFPLTVTSAQKNPTAFYLCASTSGGGATNEKLFFGSGTQLSVL.

As regards this clone: The CDR3 end falls 3 residues outside the read, so it is completed with the germline J gene. The rearrangement joins TRBV30 to TRBJ1-4, with TRBD1 matching over 7 bases. J was trimmed by 5 bases and V by 5 bases; bases with no gene match: 8. The CDR3 contains 14 residues. Germline V CDR1 and CDR2: GTSNPN, SVGIG (reference sequence). CDR3 loop: CAWRPGTVNEKLFF. Partial CDR3 DNA: TGTGCCTGGCGACCCGGGACAGTAAATGAAAAA.

CDR3 region: CASSSATGGETQYF. CDR3 DNA (partial): TGCGCCAGCAGCTCAGCAACAGGGGGGGAGACC. This sequence joins TRBV5-1 and TRBJ2-5; 8 bases are shared with TRBD1. The DNA ends 3 residues before the CDR3 does, and the rest of the CDR3 is filled in from the germline J gene. CDR1 and CDR2 from the germline V gene are SGHRS and YFSETQ. The CDR3 is 14 residues long. The J segment lost 5 bases and the V segment lost 3 bases, leaving 6 bases of the junction unmatched.

With respect to this clone: The CDR3 goes on 3 residues after the read ends, and that part is filled in from the germline J gene. The chain joins TRBV18 to TRBJ1-1, with 7 nucleotides matching TRBD1. The CDR3 consists of 13 residues. Germline V lookup: CDR1 KGHSH, CDR2 LQKENI. V trimming: 2 bases; J trimming: 7 bases; junction bases outside the gene matches: 4. The sequenced CDR3 bases are TGTGCCAGCTCACCAACCCGGGACAGTGAA. This codes for CASSPTRDSE. The CDR3, in full, reads CASSPTRDSEAFF.

On this clone: The read falls 3 residues short of the CDR3 end, and the missing part is taken from the germline J gene. The J gene is TRBJ2-7, the V gene TRBV7-3; 13 bases are shared with TRBD2. Looked up from germline, CDR1 is SGHTA and CDR2 is FQGTGA. The trim removed 5 bases at V and 5 bases at J, leaving 3 bases unmatched. There are 14 residues in the CDR3. This chain's CDR3 is CASSTGLAGDEQYF. Partial CDR3 DNA: TGTGCCAGCAGCACCGGACTAGCGGGAGACGAG.

To note about this clone: The read ends 3 residues before the CDR3 terminus; that terminus is restored from the germline J gene. The chain links TRBV19 to TRBJ1-5; D not certain. V was pared by 2 bases and J by 2 bases, with 16 bases between. The germline V gene encodes CDR1 LNHDA and CDR2 SQIVND (reference sequence). The CDR3 length is 17 residues. The sequenced CDR3 bases are TGTGCCAGTAGTATAACGTTCCAGGTCGGGGGCAATCAGCCC. It translates to CASSITFQVGGNQP. The full-length CDR3 reads as CASSITFQVGGNQPQHF.

Remarks on this clone: Read data end 3 residues before the CDR3 end; the end is taken from the germline J gene. The chain uses TRBV5-1 and TRBJ2-7; 7 bases line up with TRBD1. Germline assignment: CDR1 SGHRS and CDR2 YFSETQ. Germline trimming cut 3 bases from V and 2 bases from J; bases unmatched to any gene: 5. The CDR3 extends over 14 amino acids. The covered CDR3 bases are TGCGCCAGCAGCTCTCCGGGACAGACCTACGAG. Its protein is CASSSPGQTYE. The full CDR3 is CASSSPGQTYEQYF.

Points on this clone: The sequence runs out 3 residues before the end of the CDR3; the remainder is reconstructed from the germline J gene. This chain connects TRBV2 to TRBJ2-7, with TRBD2 matching 7 bases. V lost 6 bases to trimming and J lost 0 bases; unmatched junction nucleotides: 11. The CDR3 is made up of 16 amino acids. Germline CDR1 SNHLY, CDR2 FYNNEI. The sequenced CDR3 bases are TGTGCCAGCAGGTCTAACCCAGCGGGAACCTCCTACGAG. Its protein product is CASRSNPAGTSYE. The entire CDR3 sequence reads CASRSNPAGTSYEQYF.

This clone is medium-sized by frequency. The sequenced fragment ends 3 residues before the CDR3 boundary, so the rest is inferred from the germline J gene. The rearrangement links TRBV29-1 to TRBJ2-5, with 10 bases lining up with TRBD2. Looked up from germline, CDR1 is SQVTM and CDR2 is ANQGSEA. This CDR3 has 16 residues. The V gene end was trimmed by 3 bases and the J gene end by 5 bases; junction bases not matched to a gene: 12. The CDR3 reads CSVEGLAGESVETQYF. The CDR3 bases that were read are TGCAGCGTTGAGGGGCTAGCGGGAGAGAGTGTGGAGACC.

This clone is called medium-sized based on its frequency. The read gets to within 3 residues of the CDR3 end, and the germline J gene fills in the rest. The rearrangement joins TRBV19 to TRBJ2-4, with 10 bases aligning to TRBD2. V shed 2 bases and J 8 bases; nucleotides not matched to a gene: 6. Per the germline V gene, CDR1 is LNHDA and CDR2 is SQIVND (reference sequence). This CDR3 region has 15 residues. The CDR3 sequence is CASSITSGTVDIQYF. The CDR3 bases that were read are TGTGCCAGTAGTATAACTAGCGGGACCGTGGACATT.

Regarding this clone: The read stops 3 residues short of the end of the CDR3; the missing end is completed from the germline J gene. The rearrangement uses TRBV18 and TRBJ1-2; 8 positions agree with TRBD1. Germline V gene sequence: CDR1 KGHSH, CDR2 LQKENI. The CDR3 has 14 residues. The CDR3 reads CASSSDRGGYGYTF. The part of the CDR3 DNA that was read is TGTGCCAGCTCAAGCGACAGGGGAGGTTACGGC.

In the case of this clone: The read falls 3 residues short of the CDR3 end, and the missing part is taken from the germline J gene. V usage is TRBV28 and J usage is TRBJ2-4, with 7 bases matching TRBD1. The CDR3 has 17 amino acids. Germline loops: CDR1 MDHEN, CDR2 SYDVKM. The chain's CDR3 is CASSSQTGSLLSNDQYF. The sequenced part of the CDR3 DNA is TGTGCCAGCAGTTCCCAGACAGGGTCACTACTTAGTAATGAT.

In the case of this clone: The read comes to an end 3 residues before the CDR3 does, leaving the germline J gene to fill in the end. The chain uses TRBV7-2 and TRBJ2-1; 12 positions match TRBD2. The ends lost 0 bases at V and 0 bases at J; junction bases unmatched: 3. The V gene's germline CDR1 is SGHTA and CDR2 FQGNSA. This CDR3 spans 18 amino acids. The covered CDR3 bases are TGTGCCAGCAGCTTAGCCCGGACTAGCGGGACCTCCTACAATGAG. This codes for CASSLARTSGTSYNE. The CDR3 reads in full as CASSLARTSGTSYNEQFF.

As for this clone: With the read ending 3 residues before the CDR3 end, the germline J gene is used to fill in that end. V gene TRBV2 combines with J gene TRBJ1-6, with 8 bases that match TRBD1. The V segment lost 4 bases and the J segment 7 bases; nucleotides outside the gene matches: 6. The length of the CDR3 is 15 residues. The germline V gene has CDR1 SNHLY and CDR2 FYNNEI. CDR3: CASSAAGQGNSPLHF. Incomplete CDR3 DNA: TGTGCCAGCAGTGCCGCCGGACAGGGAAATTCACCC.

Comment on this clone: The sequenced fragment ends 3 residues before the CDR3 boundary, so the rest is inferred from the germline J gene. This chain connects TRBV7-2 to TRBJ1-6; 7 nucleotides agree with TRBD1. The CDR3 extends over 13 amino acids. Trimming at V came to 5 bases and at J to 10 bases, leaving 5 bases not matched to a gene. The germline V gene encodes CDR1 SGHTA and CDR2 FQGNSA. CDR3 sequence: CASSGRGQSPLHF. Partial CDR3 DNA: TGTGCCAGCAGCGGGAGGGGGCAGTCACCC.

CDR3 DNA, as far as it was read: TGTGCCAGCCATGCGGGAACTAGCACAGATACG. This codes for CASHAGTSTDT. The CDR3 in its entirety is CASHAGTSTDTQYF. The J gene is TRBJ2-3, the V gene TRBV2; tentatively, D is TRBD2 (6 bases). The read gets to within 3 residues of the CDR3 end, and the germline J gene fills in the rest. CDR3 length equals 14 residues. Germline V CDR1 and CDR2: SNHLY, FYNNEI. V dropped 8 bases and J dropped 0 bases, with 12 bases sitting between them.

Worth noting for this clone: The sequenced fragment ends 3 residues before the CDR3 boundary, so the rest is inferred from the germline J gene. This chain connects TRBV11-2 to TRBJ2-7; the match to TRBD1 covers 9 bases. Trimming removed 6 bases from V and 4 bases from J; junction bases left unmatched: 7. CDR1 SGHAT and CDR2 FQNNGV come from the germline V gene. The CDR3 totals 14 residues. Partial CDR3 DNA: TGTGCCAGCAGTCTGGGACAGGGTCAGTACGAG. Protein sequence: CASSLGQGQYE. The whole CDR3 protein reads CASSLGQGQYEQYF.

This chain's CDR3 is CASSQKAGGLINEQFF. The sequenced CDR3 bases are TGTGCCAGCAGCCAAAAAGCGGGAGGGCTAATTAATGAG. The chain carries TRBV4-2 and TRBJ2-1; 10 positions agree with TRBD2. The missing CDR3 end, 3 residues past where the read stops, is filled in from the germline J gene. Germline loops: CDR1 LGHNA, CDR2 YNFKEQ. V trimming: 2 bases; J trimming: 7 bases; junction bases outside the gene matches: 8. The CDR3 loop spans 16 amino acids.